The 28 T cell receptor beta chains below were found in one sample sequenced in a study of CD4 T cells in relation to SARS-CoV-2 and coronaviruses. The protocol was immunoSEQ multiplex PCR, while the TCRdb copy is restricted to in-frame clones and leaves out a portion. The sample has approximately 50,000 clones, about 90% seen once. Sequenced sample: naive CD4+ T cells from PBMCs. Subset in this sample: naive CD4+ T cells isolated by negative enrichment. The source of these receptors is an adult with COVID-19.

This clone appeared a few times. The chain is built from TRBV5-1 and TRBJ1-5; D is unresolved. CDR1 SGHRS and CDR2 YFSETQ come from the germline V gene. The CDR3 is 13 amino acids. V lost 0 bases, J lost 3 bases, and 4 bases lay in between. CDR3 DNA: TGCGCCAGCAGCTTGGATCTCAATCAGCCCCAGCATTTT. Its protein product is CASSLDLNQPQHF.

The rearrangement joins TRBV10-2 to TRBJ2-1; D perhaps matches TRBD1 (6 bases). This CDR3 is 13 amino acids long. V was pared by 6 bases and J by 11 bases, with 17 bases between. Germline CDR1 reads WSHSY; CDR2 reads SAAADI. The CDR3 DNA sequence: TGCGCCAGCAGCCAAAACGTCAGGGGAAAGCAGTTCTTC. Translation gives CASSQNVRGKQFF.

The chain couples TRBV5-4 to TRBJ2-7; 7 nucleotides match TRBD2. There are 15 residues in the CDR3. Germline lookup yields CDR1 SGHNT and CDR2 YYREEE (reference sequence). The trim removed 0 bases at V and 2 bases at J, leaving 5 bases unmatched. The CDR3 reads CASSLGGGKAYEQYF. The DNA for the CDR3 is TGTGCCAGCAGCTTGGGGGGGGGAAAGGCCTACGAGCAGTACTTC. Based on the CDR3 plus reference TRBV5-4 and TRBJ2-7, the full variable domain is ETGVTQSPTHLIKTRGQQVTLRCSSQSGHNTVSWYQQALGQGPQFIFQYYREEENGRGNFPPRFSGLQFPNYSSELNVNALELDDSALYLCASSLGGGKAYEQYFGPGTRLTVT.

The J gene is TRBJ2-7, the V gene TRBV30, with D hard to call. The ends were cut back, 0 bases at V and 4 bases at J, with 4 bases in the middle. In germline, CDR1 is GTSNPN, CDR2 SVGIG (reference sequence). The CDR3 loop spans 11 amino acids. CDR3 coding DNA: TGTGCCTGGAGTGTAGGGTACGAGCAGTACTTC. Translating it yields CAWSVGYEQYF.

The CDR3 reads CASSLSIGAGGYGYTF. CDR3 DNA sequence: TGTGCCAGCAGTTTGAGTATCGGCGCTGGGGGCTATGGCTACACCTTC. The chain recombines TRBV28 with TRBJ1-2, with D perhaps matching TRBD1 (5 bases). Per germline, CDR1 MDHEN and CDR2 SYDVKM. This CDR3 comprises 16 residues. The V gene lost 3 bases and the J gene lost 4 bases, with 18 bases spanning the gap.

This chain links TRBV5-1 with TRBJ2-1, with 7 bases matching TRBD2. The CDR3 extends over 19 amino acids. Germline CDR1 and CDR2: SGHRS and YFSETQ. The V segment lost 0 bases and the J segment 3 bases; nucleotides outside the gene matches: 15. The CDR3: CASSLGARWRERIYNEQFF. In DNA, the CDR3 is TGCGCCAGCAGCTTGGGGGCCAGATGGCGGGAGAGAATCTACAATGAGCAGTTCTTC.

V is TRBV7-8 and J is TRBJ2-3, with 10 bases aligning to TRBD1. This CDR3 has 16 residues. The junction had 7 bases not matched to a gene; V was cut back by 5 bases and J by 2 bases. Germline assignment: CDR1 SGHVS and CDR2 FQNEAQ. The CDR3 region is CASSPGTGENTDTQYF. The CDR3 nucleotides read TGTGCCAGCAGCCCCGGGACAGGGGAAAACACAGATACGCAGTATTTT.

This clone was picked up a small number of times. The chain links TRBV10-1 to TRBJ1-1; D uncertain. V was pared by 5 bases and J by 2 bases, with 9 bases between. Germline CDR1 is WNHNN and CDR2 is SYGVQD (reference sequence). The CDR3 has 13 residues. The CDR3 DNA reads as TGCGCCAGCAGTAAGGACTTCAACACTGAAGCTTTCTTT. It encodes CASSKDFNTEAFF.

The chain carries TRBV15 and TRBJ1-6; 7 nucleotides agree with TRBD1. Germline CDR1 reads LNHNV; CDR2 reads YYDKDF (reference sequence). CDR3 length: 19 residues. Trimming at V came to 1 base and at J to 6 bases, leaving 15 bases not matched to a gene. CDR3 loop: CATSRGGKEGTDSNSPLHF. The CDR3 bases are TGTGCCACCAGCAGAGGCGGGAAGGAAGGGACAGATTCTAATTCACCCCTCCACTTT.

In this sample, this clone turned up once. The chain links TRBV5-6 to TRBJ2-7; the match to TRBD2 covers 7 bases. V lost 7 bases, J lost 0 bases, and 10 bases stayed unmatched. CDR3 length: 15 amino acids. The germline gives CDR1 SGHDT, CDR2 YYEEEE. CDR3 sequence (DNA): TGTGCCAGCGTCCGGCGGGGGACTATCTCCTACGAGCAGTACTTC. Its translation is CASVRRGTISYEQYF.

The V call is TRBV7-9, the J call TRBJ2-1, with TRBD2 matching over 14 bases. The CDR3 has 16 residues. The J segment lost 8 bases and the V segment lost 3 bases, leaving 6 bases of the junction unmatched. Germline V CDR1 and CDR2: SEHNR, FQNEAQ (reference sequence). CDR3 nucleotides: TGTGCCAGCAGCTTTTCCGGGACTAGCGGGAGCTATGAGCAGTTCTTC. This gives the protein CASSFSGTSGSYEQFF.

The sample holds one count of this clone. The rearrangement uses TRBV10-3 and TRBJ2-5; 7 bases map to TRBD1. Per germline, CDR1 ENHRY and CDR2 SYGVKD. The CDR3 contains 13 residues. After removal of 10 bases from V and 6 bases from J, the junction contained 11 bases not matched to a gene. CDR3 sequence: CATRRQGWQTQYF. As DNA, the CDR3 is TGTGCCACCCGGAGACAGGGATGGCAGACCCAGTACTTC.

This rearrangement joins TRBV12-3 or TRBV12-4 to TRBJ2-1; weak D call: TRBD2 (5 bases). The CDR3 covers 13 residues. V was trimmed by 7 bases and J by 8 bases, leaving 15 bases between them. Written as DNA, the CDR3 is TGTGCCAGCATCTGGACCCCCGGGGATGAGCAGTTCTTC. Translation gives CASIWTPGDEQFF.

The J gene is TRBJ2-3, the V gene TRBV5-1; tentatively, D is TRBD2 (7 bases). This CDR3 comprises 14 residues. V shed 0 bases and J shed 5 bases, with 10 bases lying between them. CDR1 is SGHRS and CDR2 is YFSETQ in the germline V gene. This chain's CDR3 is CASSLGGGEDTQYF. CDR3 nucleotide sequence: TGCGCCAGCAGCTTGGGCGGGGGCGAAGATACGCAGTATTTT.

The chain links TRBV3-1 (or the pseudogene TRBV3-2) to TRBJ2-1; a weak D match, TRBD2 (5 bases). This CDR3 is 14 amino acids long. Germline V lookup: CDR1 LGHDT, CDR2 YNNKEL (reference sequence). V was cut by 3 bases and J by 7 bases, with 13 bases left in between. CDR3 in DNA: TGTGCCAGCAGCCAGGCGGAGACGGGGAATGAGCAGTTCTTC. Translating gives CASSQAETGNEQFF.

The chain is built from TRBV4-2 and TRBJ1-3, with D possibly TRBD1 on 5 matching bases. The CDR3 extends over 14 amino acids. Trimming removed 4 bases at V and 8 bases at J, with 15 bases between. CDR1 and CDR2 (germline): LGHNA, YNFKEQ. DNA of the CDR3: TGTGCCAGCAGCCGGCCACAGGAGTTGGACACCATATATTTT. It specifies CASSRPQELDTIYF.

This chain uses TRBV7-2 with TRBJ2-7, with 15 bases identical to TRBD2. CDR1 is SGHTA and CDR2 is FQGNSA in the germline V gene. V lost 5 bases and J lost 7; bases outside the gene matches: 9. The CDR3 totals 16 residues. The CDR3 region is CASSPRGLAGGGEQYF. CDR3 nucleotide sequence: TGTGCCAGCAGCCCAAGGGGACTAGCGGGAGGTGGGGAGCAGTACTTC.

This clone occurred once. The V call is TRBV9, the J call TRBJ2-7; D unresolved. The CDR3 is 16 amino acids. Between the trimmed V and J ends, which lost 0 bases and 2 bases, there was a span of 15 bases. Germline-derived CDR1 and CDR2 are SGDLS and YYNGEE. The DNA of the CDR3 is TGTGCCAGCAGCGTAGGGCCCGGGCTCCACGCCTACGAGCAGTACTTC. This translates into CASSVGPGLHAYEQYF.

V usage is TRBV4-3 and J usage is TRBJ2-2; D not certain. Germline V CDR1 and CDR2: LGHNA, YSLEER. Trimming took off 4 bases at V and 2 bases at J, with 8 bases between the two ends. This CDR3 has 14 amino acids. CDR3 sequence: CASSRSINTGELFF. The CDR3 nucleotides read TGCGCCAGCAGCCGCTCTATTAACACCGGGGAGCTGTTTTTT.

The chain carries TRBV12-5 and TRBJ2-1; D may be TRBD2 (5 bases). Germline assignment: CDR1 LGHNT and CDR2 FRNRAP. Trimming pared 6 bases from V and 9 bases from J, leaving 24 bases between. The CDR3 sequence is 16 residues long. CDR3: CASGGDRLSFGGEQFF. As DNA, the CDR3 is TGTGCTAGTGGCGGGGATCGGTTATCGTTTGGCGGTGAGCAGTTCTTC.

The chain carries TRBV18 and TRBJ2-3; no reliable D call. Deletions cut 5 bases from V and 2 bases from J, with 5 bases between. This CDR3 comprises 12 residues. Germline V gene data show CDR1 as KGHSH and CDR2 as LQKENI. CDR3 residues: CASSDYTDTQYF. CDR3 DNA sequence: TGTGCCAGCTCAGATTACACAGATACGCAGTATTTT. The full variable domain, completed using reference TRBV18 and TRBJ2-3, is NAGVMQNPRHLVRRRGQEARLRCSPMKGHSHVYWYRQLPEEGLKFMVYLQKENIIDESGMPKERFSAEFPKEGPSILRIQQVVRGDSAAYFCASSDYTDTQYFGPGTRLTVL.

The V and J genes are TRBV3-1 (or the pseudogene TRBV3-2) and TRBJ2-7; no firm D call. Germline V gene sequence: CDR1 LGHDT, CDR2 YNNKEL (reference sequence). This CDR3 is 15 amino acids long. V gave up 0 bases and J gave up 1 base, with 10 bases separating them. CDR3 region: CASSQDLRDSYEQYF. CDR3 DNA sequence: TGTGCCAGCAGCCAAGATTTGAGAGATTCCTACGAGCAGTACTTC.

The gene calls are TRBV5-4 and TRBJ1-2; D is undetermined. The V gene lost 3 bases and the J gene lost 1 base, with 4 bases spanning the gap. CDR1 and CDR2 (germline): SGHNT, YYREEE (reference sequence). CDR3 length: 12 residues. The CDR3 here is CASSSDNYGYTF. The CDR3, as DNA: TGTGCCAGCAGCTCCGATAACTATGGCTACACCTTC. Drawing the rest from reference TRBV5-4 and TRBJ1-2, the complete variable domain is ETGVTQSPTHLIKTRGQQVTLRCSSQSGHNTVSWYQQALGQGPQFIFQYYREEENGRGNFPPRFSGLQFPNYSSELNVNALELDDSALYLCASSSDNYGYTFGSGTRLTVV.

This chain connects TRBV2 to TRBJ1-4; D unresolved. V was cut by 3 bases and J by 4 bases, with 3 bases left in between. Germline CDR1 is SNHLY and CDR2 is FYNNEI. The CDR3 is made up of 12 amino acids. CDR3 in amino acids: CASSDDNEKLFF. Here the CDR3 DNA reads TGTGCCAGCAGTGATGATAATGAAAAACTGTTTTTT.

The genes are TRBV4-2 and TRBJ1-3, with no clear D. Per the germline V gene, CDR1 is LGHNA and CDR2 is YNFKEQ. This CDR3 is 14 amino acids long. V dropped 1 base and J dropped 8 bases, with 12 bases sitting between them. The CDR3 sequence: CASSQAEVRDTIYF. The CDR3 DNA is TGTGCCAGCAGCCAAGCAGAGGTGAGGGACACCATATATTTT.

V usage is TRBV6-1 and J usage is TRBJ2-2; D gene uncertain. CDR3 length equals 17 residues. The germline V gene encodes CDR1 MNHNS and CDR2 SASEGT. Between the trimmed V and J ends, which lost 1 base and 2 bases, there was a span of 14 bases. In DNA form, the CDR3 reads TGTGCCAGCAGTGAAGGGTTCCGGAAGAGAAACACCGGGGAGCTGTTTTTT. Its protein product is CASSEGFRKRNTGELFF.

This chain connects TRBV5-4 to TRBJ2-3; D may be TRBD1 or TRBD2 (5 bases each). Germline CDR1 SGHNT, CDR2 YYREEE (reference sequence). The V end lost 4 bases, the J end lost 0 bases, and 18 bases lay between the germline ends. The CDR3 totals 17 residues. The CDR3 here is CASSKGTSGTSTDTQYF. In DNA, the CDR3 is TGTGCCAGCAGCAAGGGGACCTCAGGAACTAGCACAGATACGCAGTATTTT.

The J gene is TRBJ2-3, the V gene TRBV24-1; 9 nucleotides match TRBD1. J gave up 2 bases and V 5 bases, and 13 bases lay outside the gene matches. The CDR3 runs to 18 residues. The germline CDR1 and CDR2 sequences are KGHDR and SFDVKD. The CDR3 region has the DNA TGTGCCACCAGTGCTGCCGGGACAGGGTTGGCACACACAGATACGCAGTATTTT. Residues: CATSAAGTGLAHTDTQYF.